This TCR beta chain was obtained from a study of a mutant IDH1 vaccine in newly diagnosed glioma. Overall study: The initiation of vaccination occurred 4-6 weeks after radiotherapy alone, or with temozolomide cycles. Patients had received radiotherapy, temozolomide, or both previously, most receiving both.

Time point in this sample: week 35, safety follow-up. The content of each vaccine dose was 300 ug of mutant IDH1 20-mer peptide, and topical imiquimod accompanied it. Here immunoSEQ multiplex PCR was the method, and the copy in TCRdb shows in-frame clones only, minus some. The data hold about 41,000 clones, with around 91% observed a single time. With respect to this clone: Antigen: not known.

From germline, CDR1 is KGHSH and CDR2 LQKENI. The CDR3 extends over 12 amino acids. With 8 bases clipped from V and 2 bases from J, the junction kept 0 bases outside the gene matches. V usage is TRBV18 and J usage is TRBJ2-7; TRBD2 aligns across 10 bases. The sample in question was PBMCs, obtained from a glioma patient whose treatment included an IDH1 peptide vaccine. The clonotype originates from a man aged 40-55 years with glioma. CDR3 nucleotides: TGTGCCAGCAGCGGGGGGGCCTACGAGCAGTACGTC. Its protein product is CASSGGAYEQYV.